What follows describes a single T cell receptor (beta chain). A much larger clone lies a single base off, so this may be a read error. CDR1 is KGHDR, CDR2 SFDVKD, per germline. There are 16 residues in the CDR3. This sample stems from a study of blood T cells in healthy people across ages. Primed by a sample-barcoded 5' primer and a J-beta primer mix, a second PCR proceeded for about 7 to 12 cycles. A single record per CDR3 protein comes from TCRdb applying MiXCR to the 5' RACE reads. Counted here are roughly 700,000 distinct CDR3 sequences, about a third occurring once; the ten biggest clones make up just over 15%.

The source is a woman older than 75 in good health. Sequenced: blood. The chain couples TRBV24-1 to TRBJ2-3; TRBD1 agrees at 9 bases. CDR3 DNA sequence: TGTGCCGCCAGTGATGTGACGGGACAGGGACTGGATACGCAGTATTTT. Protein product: CAASDVTGQGLDTQYF.